These 32 T cell receptor beta chains share one sample of origin, sequenced in a study of blood T cell repertoires in COVID-19. Using immunoSEQ multiplex PCR, the repertoire was profiled, and TCRdb retains in-frame clones only, with some absent. The table lists fewer than 45,000 clones, over 75% of them singletons. Sequencing input: peripheral blood. All receptors come from a human donor in a cohort sampled during active COVID-19.

This chain links TRBV19 with TRBJ2-5; 10 bases agree with TRBD1. This CDR3 spans 16 amino acids. Germline CDR1 is LNHDA and CDR2 is SQIVND (reference sequence). Germline trimming cut 4 bases from V and 4 bases from J; bases unmatched to any gene: 9. The CDR3 nucleotides are TGTGCCAGTAGTACCTTGACAGGGGGCCAGGGAGAGACCCAGTACTTC. This sequence encodes CASSTLTGGQGETQYF.

DNA of the CDR3: TGCAGCGCTGAGGAAGACAGGGCGGGGGAGACCCAGTACTTC. Translated, it gives CSAEEDRAGETQYF. The J gene is TRBJ2-5, the V gene TRBV29-1; a weak D match, TRBD1 (7 bases). The CDR3 is made up of 14 amino acids. The germline V gene has CDR1 SQVTM and CDR2 ANQGSEA. The V and J ends lost 7 bases and 5 bases respectively, with 20 bases between them.

This rearrangement joins TRBV28 to TRBJ2-7; no definite D call. The CDR3 loop spans 12 amino acids. V lost 7 bases and J 4 bases, leaving 11 bases between the germline ends. Germline assignment: CDR1 MDHEN and CDR2 SYDVKM. The CDR3 nucleotides are TGTGCCAGCAACGAAGAAGCTTACGAGCAGTACTTC. The encoded protein is CASNEEAYEQYF. Based on the CDR3 plus reference TRBV28 and TRBJ2-7, the full variable domain is DVKVTQSSRYLVKRTGEKVFLECVQDMDHENMFWYRQDPGLGLRLIYFSYDVKMKEKGDIPEGYSVSREKKERFSLILESASTNQTSMYLCASNEEAYEQYFGPGTRLTVT.

The rearrangement uses TRBV11-3 and TRBJ2-1; 7 nucleotides align to TRBD1. CDR3 length: 15 amino acids. CDR1 is SGHNT and CDR2 is YENEEA in the germline V gene. The junction had 6 bases not matched to a gene; V was cut back by 5 bases and J by 2 bases. As DNA, the CDR3 is TGTGCCAGCAGCCCCCCCGGGACAGCCTACAATGAGCAGTTCTTC. Protein product: CASSPPGTAYNEQFF.

The chain combines TRBV1 with TRBJ1-2; whether TRBD1, the table's D call, matches the DNA was not checked. TRBV1 is tagged as a pseudogene. The CDR3 has 16 residues. The CDR3 coding sequence is TGCACCAGCAGCCACGCCTTAACCCAGGGCCTCTATGGCTACACCTTC. Translation: CTSSHALTQGLYGYTF.

This sequence joins TRBV9 and TRBJ2-5, with TRBD1 identical over 8 bases. The CDR3 spans 14 residues. Germline trimming cut 0 bases from V and 5 bases from J; bases unmatched to any gene: 3. From germline, CDR1 is SGDLS and CDR2 YYNGEE. CDR3 loop: CASSVAGGGETQYF. The CDR3 region has the DNA TGTGCCAGCAGCGTAGCAGGGGGCGGGGAGACCCAGTACTTC.

J is TRBJ1-1 and V is TRBV27, with TRBD1 matching 8 bases. The CDR3 is made up of 15 amino acids. Germline loops: CDR1 MNHEY, CDR2 SMNVEV (reference sequence). J lost 0 bases, V lost 6 bases, and 6 bases had no gene match. The CDR3 nucleotides read TGTGCCAGCAGGAGAACAGGGGGTCTGAACACTGAAGCTTTCTTT. It translates to CASRRTGGLNTEAFF.

The chain combines TRBV19 with TRBJ1-1; 8 nucleotides match TRBD1. The CDR3 totals 14 residues. From germline, CDR1 is LNHDA and CDR2 SQIVND (reference sequence). The V gene end was trimmed by 10 bases and the J gene end by 1 base; junction bases not matched to a gene: 8. This CDR3 is CATNDRGGNTEAFF. CDR3 nucleotide sequence: TGTGCCACCAACGACAGGGGCGGGAACACTGAAGCTTTCTTT.

V usage is TRBV4-1 and J usage is TRBJ2-3; a possible D gene is TRBD1 (7 bases). V was trimmed by 0 bases and J by 2 bases, leaving 12 bases between them. CDR1 and CDR2 (germline): MGHRA, YSYEKL. The CDR3 spans 16 residues. The CDR3 sequence: CASSQDGGGLTDTQYF. DNA of the CDR3: TGCGCCAGCAGCCAAGACGGAGGGGGCCTCACAGATACGCAGTATTTT.

This clone was counted only a few times. Here the CDR3 reads CASSEPGPNTGELFF. CDR3 nucleotides: TGTGCCAGCAGTGAACCAGGGCCGAACACCGGGGAGCTGTTTTTT. This sequence joins TRBV25-1 and TRBJ2-2, with a weak D call TRBD1 (5 bases). The CDR3 is 15 amino acids. Germline V gene data show CDR1 as MGHDK and CDR2 as SYGVNS. Between the trimmed V and J ends, which lost 2 bases and 0 bases, there was a span of 7 bases. The complete variable domain, with remaining parts taken from reference TRBV25-1 and TRBJ2-2, reads EADIYQTPRYLVIGTGKKITLECSQTMGHDKMYWYQQDPGMELHLIHYSYGVNSTEKGDLSSESTVSRIRTEHFPLTLESARPSHTSQYLCASSEPGPNTGELFFGEGSRLTVL.

The J gene is TRBJ1-3, the V gene TRBV7-2; 9 bases fit TRBD1. The CDR3 loop spans 15 amino acids. V dropped 5 bases and J dropped 4; count of bases not matched to a gene: 6. CDR1 and CDR2 from the germline V gene are SGHTA and FQGNSA. The CDR3 region has the DNA TGTGCCAGCAGCCCCCGGACAGGGGACGGAAACACCATATATTTT. Translated: CASSPRTGDGNTIYF.

For this clone: Other nucleotide sequences in the sample specify the same CDR3. The CDR3 loop reads CASSEGTGGTGELFF. DNA of the CDR3: TGTGCCAGCAGTGAAGGGACAGGGGGTACCGGGGAGCTGTTTTTT. The chain employs TRBV2 and TRBJ2-2; 10 nucleotides match TRBD1. J gave up 5 bases and V 1 base, and 1 base lay outside the gene matches. Germline V gene sequence: CDR1 SNHLY, CDR2 FYNNEI. The CDR3 has 15 residues.

The chain has TRBV3-1 (or the pseudogene TRBV3-2) and TRBJ2-7, with 9 bases lining up with TRBD1. This CDR3 contains 15 residues. V shed 4 bases and J 4 bases; nucleotides not matched to a gene: 8. The V gene's germline CDR1 is LGHDT and CDR2 YNNKEL (reference sequence). As DNA, the CDR3 is TGTGCCAGCAGCCCATCCTTGGGACAGGGTTACGAGCAGTACTTC. It is translated as CASSPSLGQGYEQYF.

This clone was detected once. V and J are TRBV29-1 and TRBJ1-6, with unresolved D. The CDR3 totals 13 residues. V lost 3 bases and J 2 bases, leaving 5 bases between the germline ends. Germline CDR1 is SQVTM and CDR2 is ANQGSEA. The CDR3 nucleotides are TGCAGCGTTGACGGTCCCTATAATTCACCCCTCCACTTT. Protein sequence: CSVDGPYNSPLHF.

V is TRBV6-2 or TRBV6-3 and J is TRBJ2-6, with 7 bases aligning to TRBD2. V trimming: 2 bases; J trimming: 2 bases; junction bases outside the gene matches: 0. From germline, CDR1 is MNHEY and CDR2 SVGEGT. CDR3 length: 15 amino acids. The CDR3, as DNA: TGTGCCAGCAGTTACGGGGGGGCTGGGGCCAACGTCCTGACTTTC. As protein: CASSYGGAGANVLTF.

This chain joins TRBV4-2 and TRBJ2-3; D uncertain. V was cut by 0 bases and J by 2 bases, with 12 bases left in between. The CDR3 sequence is 16 residues long. From germline, CDR1 is LGHNA and CDR2 YNFKEQ. The CDR3, as DNA: TGTGCCAGCAGCCAAGATAGTCCGGTTTCCACAGATACGCAGTATTTT. It is translated as CASSQDSPVSTDTQYF.

The chain joins TRBV3-1 (or the pseudogene TRBV3-2) to TRBJ1-1; a possible D gene is TRBD1 (6 bases). The length of the CDR3 is 15 residues. V lost 0 bases, J lost 4 bases, and 12 bases lay in between. Germline V CDR1 and CDR2: LGHDT, YNNKEL (reference sequence). The CDR3 DNA sequence: TGTGCCAGCAGCCAAGATCACGGCAGGGGCACTGAAGCTTTCTTT. Translation: CASSQDHGRGTEAFF.

The V and J genes are TRBV5-1 and TRBJ2-2, with a possible D match to TRBD2 (5 bases). This CDR3 spans 15 amino acids. Trimming stripped 0 bases from V and 4 bases from J, with 10 bases between. CDR1 and CDR2 from the germline V gene are SGHRS and YFSETQ. The DNA of the CDR3 is TGCGCCAGCAGCTTGGACGGACTGGGCACCGGGGAGCTGTTTTTT. Its translation is CASSLDGLGTGELFF.

Regarding this clone: The junction and the germline gene differ at one end; a read error may be behind it. The genes are TRBV7-7 and TRBJ2-5; tentative D call: TRBD2 (6 bases). The V gene's germline CDR1 is SSHAT and CDR2 FNYEAQ (reference sequence). The CDR3 totals 14 residues. The CDR3 coding sequence is TGTGCTAGCAGCTTCGGGACTCTTGGGGAGACCCAGTACTTC. Encoded protein: CASSFGTLGETQYF.

This clone was found a few times. The chain carries TRBV7-9 and TRBJ1-5, with TRBD1 matching over 7 bases. The CDR3 contains 15 residues. Germline V gene lookup returns CDR1 SEHNR and CDR2 FQNEAQ (reference sequence). Trimming cost V 5 bases and J 4 bases; bases outside gene matches: 8. The CDR3 sequence is CASSPRGNGNQPQHF. CDR3 sequence (DNA): TGTGCCAGCAGCCCCAGGGGGAACGGGAATCAGCCCCAGCATTTT.

J is TRBJ2-2 and V is TRBV10-3; 9 nucleotides match TRBD1. Germline CDR1 is ENHRY and CDR2 is SYGVKD. The CDR3 totals 14 residues. With V trimmed by 6 bases and J by 5 bases, 4 bases remained unmatched. The CDR3 coding sequence is TGTGCCATCAGGATACAGGGGGCTACCGGGGAGCTGTTTTTT. Protein sequence: CAIRIQGATGELFF.

The chain joins TRBV3-1 (or the pseudogene TRBV3-2) to TRBJ2-7; 8 bases match TRBD2. CDR3 size: 15 residues. Unmatched junction bases numbered 3, after V lost 1 base and J lost 1 base. Germline CDR1 LGHDT, CDR2 YNNKEL (reference sequence). DNA of the CDR3: TGTGCCAGCAGCCAAGGACTAGCGCCTTCCTACGAGCAGTACTTC. It codes for CASSQGLAPSYEQYF.

The V and J genes are TRBV6-2 or TRBV6-3 and TRBJ2-5, with a possible D match to TRBD2 (6 bases). The CDR3 has 16 residues. With 4 bases removed from V and 0 bases from J, the gap between germline ends came to 15 bases. The germline gives CDR1 MNHEY, CDR2 SVGEGT. CDR3 protein: CASSFGLAMYQETQYF. The CDR3 nucleotides read TGTGCCAGCAGTTTCGGCCTAGCGATGTACCAAGAGACCCAGTACTTC.

This clone was counted only a few times. This chain connects TRBV6-2 or TRBV6-3 to TRBJ2-5; D is uncertain. Germline CDR1 is MNHEY and CDR2 is SVGEGT. The CDR3 has 14 residues. V shed 2 bases and J shed 4 bases, with 11 bases lying between them. CDR3 sequence (DNA): TGTGCCAGCAGTTACGGCTCAGAGCGAGAGACCCAGTACTTC. It encodes CASSYGSERETQYF.

This chain joins TRBV9 and TRBJ2-1; 14 positions match TRBD2. The CDR3 loop spans 15 amino acids. From germline, CDR1 is SGDLS and CDR2 YYNGEE. Trimming removed 3 bases from V and 4 bases from J; junction bases left unmatched: 0. The CDR3 coding sequence is TGTGCCAGCAGCGGGACTAGCGGGAGGTACAATGAGCAGTTCTTC. It specifies CASSGTSGRYNEQFF.

This chain joins TRBV5-1 and TRBJ2-3; 9 bases map to TRBD2. CDR1 SGHRS and CDR2 YFSETQ come from the germline V gene. The V gene end was trimmed by 3 bases and the J gene end by 0 bases; junction bases not matched to a gene: 5. CDR3 length: 16 residues. The chain's CDR3 is CASSSLAGASTDTQYF. For the CDR3, the DNA is TGCGCCAGCAGCTCGTTAGCGGGAGCTAGCACAGATACGCAGTATTTT. Filled out from reference TRBV5-1 and TRBJ2-3, the complete variable domain reads KAGVTQTPRYLIKTRGQQVTLSCSPISGHRSVSWYQQTPGQGLQFLFEYFSETQRNKGNFPGRFSGRQFSNSRSEMNVSTLELGDSALYLCASSSLAGASTDTQYFGPGTRLTVL.

The V gene is TRBV7-6, the J gene TRBJ1-5, with 7 bases fitting TRBD1. The V gene's germline CDR1 is SGHVS and CDR2 FNYEAQ. The J segment lost 5 bases and the V segment lost 3 bases, leaving 1 base of the junction unmatched. The CDR3 spans 13 residues. Here the CDR3 reads CASSFRGHQPQHF. In DNA form, the CDR3 reads TGTGCCAGCAGCTTTAGGGGGCATCAGCCCCAGCATTTT.

This clone counts as medium-sized. This chain uses TRBV10-1 with TRBJ2-1; the D gene is possibly TRBD2 (6 bases). The germline V and J ends were trimmed by 5 bases and 13 bases, with 21 bases remaining between them. Germline V gene data show CDR1 as WNHNN and CDR2 as SYGVQD (reference sequence). The CDR3 runs 14 residues. CDR3 sequence (DNA): TGCGCCAGCAGTTCGGGAGAGCCTTCGGGGATACAGTTCTTC. Translated: CASSSGEPSGIQFF.

Here the CDR3 reads CASSKEGGVGTEAFF. In DNA form, the CDR3 reads TGTGCCAGCAGCAAGGAGGGGGGGGTCGGCACTGAAGCTTTCTTT. V and J are TRBV21-1 and TRBJ1-1. TRBV21-1 is a listed pseudogene. CDR3 length equals 15 residues.

This clone was seen more than once but under ten times. The chain has TRBV5-1 and TRBJ2-2, with D unclear. V was clipped by 3 bases and J by 2 bases, with 8 bases between them. CDR1 and CDR2 from the germline V gene are SGHRS and YFSETQ. There are 14 residues in the CDR3. CDR3 nucleotides: TGCGCCAGCAGCTCCTCAGTTAACACCGGGGAGCTGTTTTTT. It specifies CASSSSVNTGELFF.

The chain couples TRBV4-1 to TRBJ1-2; no reliable D call. The CDR3 contains 15 residues. Germline V gives CDR1 MGHRA, CDR2 YSYEKL. Trimming stripped 0 bases from V and 3 bases from J, with 11 bases between. The CDR3 here is CASSQDEAAHYGYTF. Written as DNA, the CDR3 is TGCGCCAGCAGCCAAGACGAGGCAGCACACTATGGCTACACCTTC.

The CDR3 loop reads CASSQLGLVGWSGNTIYF. The CDR3 DNA sequence: TGTGCCAGCAGCCAATTAGGACTAGTGGGTTGGTCTGGAAACACCATATATTTT. This chain links TRBV3-1 (or the pseudogene TRBV3-2) with TRBJ1-3; no reliable D call. Per the germline V gene, CDR1 is LGHDT and CDR2 is YNNKEL (reference sequence). The CDR3 covers 18 residues. Trimming stripped 2 bases from V and 1 base from J, with 18 bases between.